The TCR beta chain described here comes from a study of OX40 agonist ivuxolimab in advanced cancers. Study at large: Patients treated during dose escalation were battling hepatocellular carcinoma, melanoma, renal cell or head and neck cancer. Participants averaged roughly 57 years of age (range about 23 to 80) and were 82.7% male. Study-level results: At doses 0.1 to 3.0 mg/kg, CD4+ and CD8+ clones expanded.

Repertoires were generated with immunoSEQ multiplex PCR, while TCRdb's copy carries only in-frame clones and drops some. Here the sample spans about 50,000 clones, 82% being singletons. CDR3 size: 14 residues. The germline CDR1 and CDR2 sequences are SGHAT and FQDESV (reference sequence). The germline V and J ends were trimmed by 3 bases and 5 bases, with 11 bases remaining between them. As to this clone: What it recognizes is unknown.

Source: CD4+ or CD8+ T cells sorted from blood, taken in a trial of the OX40 agonist ivuxolimab. The chain employs TRBV11-1 and TRBJ1-5; D unclear. The sequence was collected from an adult with an advanced solid tumor such as melanoma, head and neck, liver or kidney cancer. The CDR3 nucleotides read TGTGCCAGCAGCTTCTCTGAACTCGATCAGCCCCAGCATTTT. As protein: CASSFSELDQPQHF.